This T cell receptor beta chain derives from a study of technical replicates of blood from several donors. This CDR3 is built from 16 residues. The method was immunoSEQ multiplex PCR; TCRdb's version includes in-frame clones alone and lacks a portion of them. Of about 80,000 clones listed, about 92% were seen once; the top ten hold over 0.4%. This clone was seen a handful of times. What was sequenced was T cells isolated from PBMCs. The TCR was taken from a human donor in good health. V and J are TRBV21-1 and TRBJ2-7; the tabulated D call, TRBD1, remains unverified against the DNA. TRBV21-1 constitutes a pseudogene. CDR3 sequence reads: CASSKGRSAGTYEQYF. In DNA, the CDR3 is TGTGCCAGCAGCAAAGGGCGCTCGGCAGGTACCTACGAGCAGTACTTC.